The sequence of this T cell receptor (beta chain) was determined in a study of shared clonotypes between healthy human individuals. Data came from immunoSEQ multiplex PCR; TCRdb stores just in-frame clones and leaves some out. The repertoire holds 950,000 to 1,300,000 clones, about 75% seen once, with around 1.5% in the top ten. This clone was detected only once. Sequencing input: memory CD4+ T cells sorted from blood. Noted subset: CD45RA-negative fraction. This clonotype was sampled from a man aged 18 to 35 in good health.

This chain's CDR3 is CASSQGTGSDEKLFF. The CDR3 nucleotides read TGCGCCAGCAGCCAAGGTACGGGTTCGGATGAAAAACTGTTTTTT. The gene calls are TRBV4-3 and TRBJ1-4, with D unresolved. Germline V gene lookup returns CDR1 LGHNA and CDR2 YSLEER. This CDR3 has 15 residues. V was clipped by 1 base and J by 6 bases, with 12 bases between them.